The 2 T cell receptor beta chains below all came from one sample that was sequenced in a study of CD8+CD57+ T cells in acquired aplastic anemia. Sequencing was done on patients that had shown CD8+CD57+ cell expansion by flow cytometry. Genomic DNA, serving as template, underwent TCR beta VDJ and CDR3 profiling. TCRdb reprocessed the reads with MiXCR, giving one entry per CDR3 protein. Here the sample spans about 470,000 distinct CDR3 sequences, approximately 33% being singletons. Sequencing input: sorted CD4+, CD8+, or CD8+CD57+ T cells (not recorded which) from PBMCs. These receptors were collected from a human donor with aplastic anemia.

The chain couples TRBV5-5 to TRBJ2-3, with D tentatively TRBD1 (6 bases). The CDR3 totals 15 residues. V lost 2 bases and J lost 2, with 12 bases in between. Germline values: CDR1 SGHKS, CDR2 YYEKEE (reference sequence). The CDR3 loop reads CASSLITGYTDTQYF. The CDR3 bases are TGTGCCAGCAGCTTAATAACAGGGTACACAGATACGCAGTATTTT.

This clonotype was detected once. The chain combines TRBV30 with TRBJ1-2, with unresolved D. The CDR3 length is 13 residues. The V end lost 0 bases, the J end lost 8 bases, and 13 bases lay between the germline ends. Germline CDR1 reads GTSNPN; CDR2 reads SVGIG (reference sequence). The CDR3 reads CAWSVRSSSGYTF. The CDR3 DNA reads as TGTGCCTGGAGTGTACGATCGAGTAGCGGCTACACCTTC.